This T cell receptor (beta chain) originates from a study of OX40 agonist ivuxolimab in advanced cancers. Study context: Patients received intravenous ivuxolimab every 2 weeks at 0.01 to 10 mg/kg. Study-wide points: More expanded clones were found, on average, in CD8+ than in CD4+ T cells.

Assay: immunoSEQ multiplex PCR; the TCRdb copy retains only in-frame clones and omits some. The table records tens of thousands of clones, 80% to 95% of them present only once. This clone was detected once. The antigen remains unidentified. Germline values: CDR1 MNHEY, CDR2 SMNVEV (reference sequence). Unmatched junction bases numbered 0, after V lost 3 bases and J lost 2 bases. This CDR3 comprises 13 residues. Enrollment shut out patients with autoimmune disease history or systemic immunosuppression. Material: CD4+ or CD8+ T cells sorted from blood, obtained in a trial of the OX40 agonist ivuxolimab. The J gene is TRBJ2-7, the V gene TRBV27; 8 bases align to TRBD1. This TCR came from an adult with an advanced solid tumor such as melanoma, head and neck, liver or kidney cancer. The CDR3 nucleotides read TGTGCCAGCAGTTTCAGGGGGCCCTACGAGCAGTACTTC. It codes for CASSFRGPYEQYF.